Following are 29 T cell receptor beta chains from one sample sequenced in a study of control samples from healthy donors and cancer patients (dated by TCRdb to about 2020). The protocol used for the library was the immunoSEQ multiplex PCR assay. What TCRdb holds here is the immuneACCESS table cut down to in-frame rearrangements. Part of the clones is not present; checked against another copy, under half of the missing clones reflect an unresolved V gene, and the others are unexplained. This sample has under 200,000 clones in its table, and about 94% of those were observed once. The top ten clones comprise 7.5% to 8.5% of the sample. The sample was blood. These receptors were obtained from a woman aged 40 to 50 in good health.

V usage is TRBV7-6 and J usage is TRBJ2-7; 14 bases match TRBD2. J gave up 7 bases and V 5 bases, and 7 bases lay outside the gene matches. Germline CDR1 reads SGHVS; CDR2 reads FNYEAQ. The CDR3 sequence is 15 residues long. CDR3 DNA sequence: TGTGCCAGCAGCACGGGACTAGCGGGAGTCGGGGAGCAGTACTTC. It encodes CASSTGLAGVGEQYF. Full variable domain (missing parts from reference TRBV7-6 and TRBJ2-7): GAGVSQSPRYKVTKRGQDVALRCDPISGHVSLYWYRQALGQGPEFLTYFNYEAQQDKSGLPNDRFSAERPEGSISTLTIQRTEQRDSAMYRCASSTGLAGVGEQYFGPGTRLTVT.

The rearrangement uses TRBV18 and TRBJ2-7, with no clear D. The V gene lost 1 base and the J gene lost 0 bases, with 10 bases spanning the gap. This CDR3 comprises 15 residues. Germline assignment: CDR1 KGHSH and CDR2 LQKENI. CDR3 sequence: CASSPQADSSYEQYF. The CDR3 DNA reads as TGTGCCAGCTCACCACAGGCAGACTCCTCCTACGAGCAGTACTTC.

The chain is built from TRBV5-5 and TRBJ2-2; no firm D call. V gave up 7 bases and J gave up 4 bases, with 20 bases separating them. Germline-derived CDR1 and CDR2 are SGHKS and YYEKEE (reference sequence). The CDR3 runs to 16 residues. The CDR3 sequence is CASASSPQSGTGELFF. CDR3 DNA: TGTGCCAGCGCCTCGTCCCCACAGTCGGGCACCGGGGAGCTGTTTTTT.

This chain uses TRBV25-1 with TRBJ2-1, with 7 bases fitting TRBD1. Losses at the gene ends were 2 bases for V and 9 bases for J; bases not matched to a gene: 13. The CDR3 is made up of 16 amino acids. The germline V gene encodes CDR1 MGHDK and CDR2 SYGVNS. The CDR3 DNA sequence: TGTGCCAGCAGTGAACAGACAGGGAACTTTGTCGGTGAGCAGTTCTTC. It translates to CASSEQTGNFVGEQFF.

This chain uses TRBV5-1 with TRBJ1-4; 8 bases map to TRBD1. Germline V gives CDR1 SGHRS, CDR2 YFSETQ. The junction had 6 bases not matched to a gene; V was cut back by 4 bases and J by 10 bases. The CDR3 has 13 amino acids. CDR3 bases: TGCGCCAGCAGCCCGGAAGGACAGGGAAAACTGTTTTTT. Amino acid sequence: CASSPEGQGKLFF.

The V call is TRBV18, the J call TRBJ1-1, with 9 bases matching TRBD1. The J segment lost 4 bases and the V segment lost 5 bases, leaving 2 bases of the junction unmatched. Germline CDR1 reads KGHSH; CDR2 reads LQKENI. The CDR3 runs to 13 residues. CDR3 loop: CASSTTGGTEAFF. The DNA of the CDR3 is TGTGCCAGCTCAACGACAGGGGGCACTGAAGCTTTCTTT.

The chain employs TRBV6-5 and TRBJ2-3; the D is unclear. Germline assignment: CDR1 MNHEY and CDR2 SVGAGI. V lost 7 bases and J lost 6, with 8 bases in between. There are 11 residues in the CDR3. CDR3: CASTNGDTQYF. The CDR3 bases are TGTGCCAGCACTAACGGGGATACGCAGTATTTT.

The chain joins TRBV4-1 to TRBJ2-7, with D tentatively TRBD1 (5 bases). Trimming shortened V by 3 bases and J by 0 bases, and 9 bases separated the two germline ends. Germline lookup yields CDR1 MGHRA and CDR2 YSYEKL. This CDR3 spans 14 amino acids. In nucleotides, the CDR3 is TGCGCCAGCAGCCAGGGTGACAGCTCCTACGAGCAGTACTTC. Protein sequence: CASSQGDSSYEQYF.

The V and J genes are TRBV10-1 and TRBJ2-5; 7 bases map to TRBD1. This CDR3 spans 13 amino acids. Per germline, CDR1 WNHNN and CDR2 SYGVQD (reference sequence). J gave up 3 bases and V 5 bases, and 3 bases lay outside the gene matches. The CDR3 sequence: CASSLTGKETQYF. CDR3 DNA: TGCGCCAGCAGTCTGACAGGGAAAGAGACCCAGTACTTC.

This chain connects TRBV19 to TRBJ1-2, with D uncertain. Trimming removed 0 bases from V and 4 bases from J, with 12 bases in between. The CDR3 consists of 15 residues. In germline, CDR1 is LNHDA, CDR2 SQIVND (reference sequence). The CDR3 DNA sequence: TGTGCCAGTAGTATAGATCGTAATTCCGGCTATGGCTACACCTTC. It encodes CASSIDRNSGYGYTF.

The V gene is TRBV5-1, the J gene TRBJ1-4, with D perhaps TRBD1 (5 bases). Trimming stripped 0 bases from V and 4 bases from J, with 10 bases between. Germline CDR1 SGHRS, CDR2 YFSETQ. The CDR3 is 15 residues long. The CDR3 bases are TGCGCCAGCAGCTTGGGCCAGGGATTTAATGAAAAACTGTTTTTT. Translation: CASSLGQGFNEKLFF.

The gene calls are TRBV5-1 and TRBJ1-4; D uncertain. This CDR3 region has 12 residues. CDR1 SGHRS and CDR2 YFSETQ come from the germline V gene. Trimming cost V 4 bases and J 8 bases, with 9 bases left between them. CDR3 protein: CASSIDGEKLFF. CDR3 nucleotides: TGCGCCAGCAGCATTGACGGGGAAAAACTGTTTTTT.

J is TRBJ2-3 and V is TRBV6-6; 7 nucleotides agree with TRBD1. Germline CDR1 and CDR2: MNHNY and SVGAGI (reference sequence). V shed 2 bases, J shed 0 bases, and the junction held 5 bases outside the gene matches. The CDR3 is made up of 16 amino acids. CDR3: CASSYPSTGSTDTQYF. DNA of the CDR3: TGTGCCAGCAGTTACCCATCGACAGGGAGCACAGATACGCAGTATTTT.

V gene TRBV2 combines with J gene TRBJ1-2; a weak D match, TRBD1 (5 bases). The germline V gene has CDR1 SNHLY and CDR2 FYNNEI. V was pared by 4 bases and J by 3 bases, with 12 bases between. CDR3 size: 14 residues. This chain's CDR3 is CASSGDRRDYGYTF. The CDR3 DNA reads as TGTGCCAGCAGTGGGGACCGACGGGACTATGGCTACACCTTC.

The V call is TRBV14, the J call TRBJ1-3; D remains unclear. The germline V gene has CDR1 SGHDN and CDR2 FVKESK. Trimming took 2 bases from V and 7 from J, leaving 9 bases between them. The length of the CDR3 is 13 residues. For the CDR3, the DNA is TGTGCCAGCAGCCAAACCGTCTGGAACACCATATATTTT. This translates into CASSQTVWNTIYF.

The V gene is TRBV7-8, the J gene TRBJ1-2; 7 bases are a match to TRBD1. This CDR3 has 17 residues. The V and J ends lost 1 base and 4 bases, in that order; junction bases with no gene match: 12. Per the germline V gene, CDR1 is SGHVS and CDR2 is FQNEAQ. As DNA, the CDR3 is TGTGCCAGCAGCTTAGGGGGGGGACAGCTCAGCTTCTATGGCTACACCTTC. Protein sequence: CASSLGGGQLSFYGYTF.

The chain links TRBV10-3 to TRBJ1-4; unclear D gene. From germline, CDR1 is ENHRY and CDR2 SYGVKD. Between the trimmed V and J ends, which lost 4 bases and 8 bases, there was a span of 11 bases. The CDR3 covers 13 residues. This CDR3 is CAISAKEMEKLFF. CDR3 in DNA: TGTGCCATCAGTGCTAAGGAGATGGAAAAACTGTTTTTT.

The gene calls are TRBV5-1 and TRBJ2-2; 14 bases agree with TRBD2. The CDR3 contains 17 residues. Germline CDR1 and CDR2: SGHRS and YFSETQ. V was clipped by 3 bases and J by 3 bases; unmatched bases: 4. CDR3 sequence (DNA): TGCGCCAGCAGCTCCGGGACTAGCGGGAGTTACACCGGGGAGCTGTTTTTT. It encodes CASSSGTSGSYTGELFF.

The CDR3: CASSRGPLDGEQFF. DNA for the CDR3: TGCGCCAGCAGCAGGGGACCTCTAGACGGGGAGCAGTTCTTC. V is TRBV5-1 and J is TRBJ2-1; D is tentatively TRBD1 or TRBD2 (5 bases each). V was clipped by 4 bases and J by 10 bases, with 18 bases between them. The germline V gene encodes CDR1 SGHRS and CDR2 YFSETQ. This CDR3 is 14 amino acids long.

This clone was observed a few times. The DNA of the CDR3 is TGTGCCAGCAGTTTAACAGGGGACGGCTACACCTTC. Protein sequence: CASSLTGDGYTF. The chain employs TRBV28 and TRBJ1-2; 7 nucleotides line up with TRBD1. Germline CDR1 MDHEN, CDR2 SYDVKM. With 2 bases clipped from V and 8 bases from J, the junction kept 2 bases outside the gene matches. The CDR3 totals 12 residues.

The rearrangement joins TRBV7-3 to TRBJ1-6; D remains ambiguous. Germline CDR1 is SGHTA and CDR2 is FQGTGA. The CDR3 sequence is 13 residues long. Deletions cut 5 bases from V and 10 bases from J, with 12 bases between. DNA of the CDR3: TGTGCCAGCAGCCGAACGGAAGGGTCACCCCTCCACTTT. This codes for CASSRTEGSPLHF.

The chain couples TRBV7-3 to TRBJ2-1, with 8 bases identical to TRBD1. CDR3 length: 15 amino acids. The V gene end was trimmed by 1 base and the J gene end by 7 bases; junction bases not matched to a gene: 6. In germline, CDR1 is SGHTA, CDR2 FQGTGA. CDR3 sequence (DNA): TGTGCCAGCAGCTTAATAGGACAGGGAAAGAATGAGCAGTTCTTC. It encodes CASSLIGQGKNEQFF.

The V call is TRBV19, the J call TRBJ1-1, with 7 positions matching TRBD1. Germline CDR1 and CDR2: LNHDA and SQIVND (reference sequence). The CDR3 covers 15 residues. V trimming: 4 bases; J trimming: 3 bases; junction bases outside the gene matches: 8. The CDR3 coding sequence is TGTGCCAGTAGTAAAGGGGGCAGGGGGGACACTGAAGCTTTCTTT. Its translation: CASSKGGRGDTEAFF. The full variable domain, rest sourced from reference TRBV19 and TRBJ1-1, is DGGITQSPKYLFRKEGQNVTLSCEQNLNHDAMYWYRQDPGQGLRLIYYSQIVNDFQKGDIAEGYSVSREKKESFPLTVTSAQKNPTAFYLCASSKGGRGDTEAFFGQGTRLTVV.

There are a few counts of this clone. The chain combines TRBV3-1 (or the pseudogene TRBV3-2) with TRBJ1-5; D uncertain. Looked up from germline, CDR1 is LGHDT and CDR2 is YNNKEL (reference sequence). The CDR3 has 15 amino acids. Deletions cut 1 base from V and 6 bases from J, with 13 bases between. CDR3 coding DNA: TGTGCCAGCAGCCAAGCCAGGTCCGCGGGTCAGCCCCAGCATTTT. Protein product: CASSQARSAGQPQHF.

The V and J genes are TRBV6-6 and TRBJ2-3, with TRBD1 identical over 9 bases. Germline V gene data show CDR1 as MNHNY and CDR2 as SVGAGI (reference sequence). This CDR3 region has 15 residues. V shed 6 bases and J 3 bases; nucleotides not matched to a gene: 7. Here the CDR3 reads CASRKGQGITDTQYF. The CDR3 bases are TGTGCCAGCAGGAAGGGACAGGGAATTACAGATACGCAGTATTTT.

The chain couples TRBV5-1 to TRBJ1-6; 10 bases agree with TRBD1. Trimming removed 1 base from V and 6 bases from J; junction bases left unmatched: 7. This CDR3 spans 17 amino acids. Germline CDR1 SGHRS, CDR2 YFSETQ. CDR3 sequence: CASSLRGQGFGNSPLHF. In nucleotides, the CDR3 is TGCGCCAGCAGCTTGAGGGGACAGGGGTTCGGTAATTCACCCCTCCACTTT.

The CDR3 bases are TGTGCCACCAGCGAGGGACTAGCGGTGGAGACCCAGTACTTC. It encodes CATSEGLAVETQYF. The V and J genes are TRBV15 and TRBJ2-5; 11 nucleotides agree with TRBD2. The CDR3 runs 14 residues. Germline V gene data show CDR1 as LNHNV and CDR2 as YYDKDF (reference sequence). V shed 5 bases and J 5 bases; nucleotides not matched to a gene: 4.

The chain couples TRBV7-9 to TRBJ1-1; TRBD1 aligns across 7 bases. The CDR3 has 15 residues. Unmatched junction bases numbered 7, after V lost 5 bases and J lost 1 base. CDR1 SEHNR and CDR2 FQNEAQ come from the germline V gene (reference sequence). CDR3 nucleotide sequence: TGTGCCAGCAGCCCTCGGACAGGAGAGAACACTGAAGCTTTCTTT. This codes for CASSPRTGENTEAFF.

The chain employs TRBV11-1 and TRBJ1-6, with TRBD1 as a possible D gene (5 bases). Germline V gene sequence: CDR1 SGHAT, CDR2 FQDESV (reference sequence). V gave up 2 bases and J gave up 5 bases, with 10 bases separating them. The CDR3 has 15 amino acids. CDR3 protein: CASSLIGAHNSPLHF. For the CDR3, the DNA is TGTGCCAGCAGCTTAATAGGGGCCCATAATTCACCCCTCCACTTT.